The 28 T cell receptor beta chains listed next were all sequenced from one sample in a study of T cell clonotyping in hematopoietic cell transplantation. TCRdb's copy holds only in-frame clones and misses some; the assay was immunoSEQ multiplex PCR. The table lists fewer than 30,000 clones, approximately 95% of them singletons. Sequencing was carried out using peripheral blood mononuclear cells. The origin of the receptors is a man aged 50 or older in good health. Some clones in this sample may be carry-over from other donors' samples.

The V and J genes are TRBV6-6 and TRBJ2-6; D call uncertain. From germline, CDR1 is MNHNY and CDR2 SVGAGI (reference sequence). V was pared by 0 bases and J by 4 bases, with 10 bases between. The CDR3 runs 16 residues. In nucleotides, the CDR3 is TGTGCCAGCAGTTACTCCCCGGACGGAGGGGCCAACGTCCTGACTTTC. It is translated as CASSYSPDGGANVLTF.

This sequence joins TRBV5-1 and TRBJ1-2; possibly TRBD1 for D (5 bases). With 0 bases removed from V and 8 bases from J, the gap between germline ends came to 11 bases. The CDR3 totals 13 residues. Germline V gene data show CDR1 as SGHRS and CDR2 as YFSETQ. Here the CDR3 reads CASSLGGVGGYTF. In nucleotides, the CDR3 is TGCGCCAGCAGCTTGGGGGGGGTTGGAGGCTACACCTTC.

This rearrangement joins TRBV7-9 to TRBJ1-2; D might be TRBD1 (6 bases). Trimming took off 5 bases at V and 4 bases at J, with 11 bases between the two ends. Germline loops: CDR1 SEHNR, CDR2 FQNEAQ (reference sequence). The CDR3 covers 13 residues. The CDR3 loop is CASSVTGSYGYTF. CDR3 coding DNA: TGTGCCAGCAGCGTGACAGGATCCTATGGCTACACCTTC.

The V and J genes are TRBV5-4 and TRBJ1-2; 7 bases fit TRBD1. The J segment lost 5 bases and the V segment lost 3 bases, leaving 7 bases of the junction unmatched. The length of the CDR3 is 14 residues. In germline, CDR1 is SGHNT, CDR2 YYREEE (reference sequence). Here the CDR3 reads CASSSPGQIYGYTF. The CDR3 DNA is TGTGCCAGCAGCTCTCCGGGACAGATATATGGCTACACCTTC. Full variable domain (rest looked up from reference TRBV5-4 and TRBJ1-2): ETGVTQSPTHLIKTRGQQVTLRCSSQSGHNTVSWYQQALGQGPQFIFQYYREEENGRGNFPPRFSGLQFPNYSSELNVNALELDDSALYLCASSSPGQIYGYTFGSGTRLTVV.

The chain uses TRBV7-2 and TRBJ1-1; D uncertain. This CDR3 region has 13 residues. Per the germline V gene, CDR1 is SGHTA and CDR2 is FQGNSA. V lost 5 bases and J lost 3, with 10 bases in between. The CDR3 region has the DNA TGTGCCAGCAGCAAGGACGGCTACACTGAAGCTTTCTTT. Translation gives CASSKDGYTEAFF.

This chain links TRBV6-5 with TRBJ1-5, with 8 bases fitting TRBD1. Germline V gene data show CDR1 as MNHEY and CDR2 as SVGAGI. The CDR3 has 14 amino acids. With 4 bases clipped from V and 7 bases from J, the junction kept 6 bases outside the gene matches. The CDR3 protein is CASSFGQGSQPQHF. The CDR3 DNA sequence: TGTGCCAGCAGTTTCGGACAGGGATCGCAGCCCCAGCATTTT.

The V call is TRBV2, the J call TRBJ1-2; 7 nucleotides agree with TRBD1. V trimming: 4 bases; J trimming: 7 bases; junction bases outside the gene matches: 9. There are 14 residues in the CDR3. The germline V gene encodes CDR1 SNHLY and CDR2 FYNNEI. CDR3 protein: CASSVSQGGFGYTF. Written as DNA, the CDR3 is TGTGCCAGCAGTGTATCCCAGGGGGGGTTTGGCTACACCTTC.

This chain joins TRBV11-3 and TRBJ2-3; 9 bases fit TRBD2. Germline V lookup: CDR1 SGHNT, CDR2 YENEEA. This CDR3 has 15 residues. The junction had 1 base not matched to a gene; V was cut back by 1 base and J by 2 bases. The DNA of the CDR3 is TGTGCCAGCAGCTTAGGCGGGGGGGACACAGATACGCAGTATTTT. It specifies CASSLGGGDTDTQYF.

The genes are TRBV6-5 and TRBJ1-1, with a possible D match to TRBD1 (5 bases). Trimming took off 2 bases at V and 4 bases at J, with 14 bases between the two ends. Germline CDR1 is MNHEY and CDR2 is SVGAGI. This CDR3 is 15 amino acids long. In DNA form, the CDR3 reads TGTGCCAGCAGTTACACGGTGGGGCTGGTCACTGAAGCTTTCTTT. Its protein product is CASSYTVGLVTEAFF.

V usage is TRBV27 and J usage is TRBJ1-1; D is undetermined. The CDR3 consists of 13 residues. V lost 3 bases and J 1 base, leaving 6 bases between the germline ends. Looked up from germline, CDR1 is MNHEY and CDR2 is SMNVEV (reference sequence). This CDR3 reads CASSLRQNTEAFF. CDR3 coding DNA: TGTGCCAGCAGTTTGAGACAGAACACTGAAGCTTTCTTT.

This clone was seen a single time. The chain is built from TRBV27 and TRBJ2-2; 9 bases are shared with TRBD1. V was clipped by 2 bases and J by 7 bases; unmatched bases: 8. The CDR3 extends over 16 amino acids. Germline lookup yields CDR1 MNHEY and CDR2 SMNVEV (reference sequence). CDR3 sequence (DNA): TGTGCCAGCAGTTTAGTGGGGACAGGGATGATCGGGGAGCTGTTTTTT. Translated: CASSLVGTGMIGELFF.

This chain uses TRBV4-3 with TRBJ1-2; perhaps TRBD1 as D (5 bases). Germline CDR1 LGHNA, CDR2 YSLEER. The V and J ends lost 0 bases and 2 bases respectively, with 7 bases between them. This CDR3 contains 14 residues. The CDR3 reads CASSQDQGNYGYTF. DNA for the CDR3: TGCGCCAGCAGCCAAGATCAGGGCAACTATGGCTACACCTTC.

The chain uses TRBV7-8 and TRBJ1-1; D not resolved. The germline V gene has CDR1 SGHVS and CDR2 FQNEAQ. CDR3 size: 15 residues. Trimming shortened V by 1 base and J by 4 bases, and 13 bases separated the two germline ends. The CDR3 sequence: CASSLGASQTTEAFF. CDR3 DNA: TGTGCCAGCAGCTTAGGCGCCAGCCAGACCACTGAAGCTTTCTTT.

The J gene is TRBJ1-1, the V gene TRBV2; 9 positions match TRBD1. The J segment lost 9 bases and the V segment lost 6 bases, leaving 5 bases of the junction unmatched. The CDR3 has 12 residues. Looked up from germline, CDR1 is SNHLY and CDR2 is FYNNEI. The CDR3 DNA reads TGTGCCAGCAGGATGGGGACAGGGAAAGCTTTCTTT. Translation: CASRMGTGKAFF. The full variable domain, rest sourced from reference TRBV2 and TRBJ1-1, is EPEVTQTPSHQVTQMGQEVILRCVPISNHLYFYWYRQILGQKVEFLVSFYNNEISEKSEIFDDQFSVERPDGSNFTLKIRSTKLEDSAMYFCASRMGTGKAFFGQGTRLTVV.

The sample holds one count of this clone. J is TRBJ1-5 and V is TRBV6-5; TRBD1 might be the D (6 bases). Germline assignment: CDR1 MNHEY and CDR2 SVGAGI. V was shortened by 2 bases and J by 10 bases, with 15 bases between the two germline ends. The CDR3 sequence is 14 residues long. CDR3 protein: CASSYGGPNRPQHF. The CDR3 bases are TGTGCCAGCAGTTACGGGGGGCCCAATCGACCCCAGCATTTT.

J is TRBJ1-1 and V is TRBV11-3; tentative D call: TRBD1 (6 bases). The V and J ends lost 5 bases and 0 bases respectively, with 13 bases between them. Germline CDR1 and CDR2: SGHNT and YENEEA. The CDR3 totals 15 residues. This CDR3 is CASSPGQKMNTEAFF. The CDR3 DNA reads TGTGCCAGCAGCCCAGGACAGAAAATGAACACTGAAGCTTTCTTT.

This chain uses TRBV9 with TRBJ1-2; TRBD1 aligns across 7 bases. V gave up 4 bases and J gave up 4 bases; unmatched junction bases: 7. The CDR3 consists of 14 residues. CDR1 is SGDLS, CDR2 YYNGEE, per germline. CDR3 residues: CASSPGQGGYGYTF. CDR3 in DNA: TGTGCCAGCAGCCCTGGCCAGGGGGGCTATGGCTACACCTTC. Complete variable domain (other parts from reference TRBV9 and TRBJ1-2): DSGVTQTPKHLITATGQRVTLRCSPRSGDLSVYWYQQSLDQGLQFLIQYYNGEERAKGNILERFSAQQFPDLHSELNLSSLELGDSALYFCASSPGQGGYGYTFGSGTRLTVV.

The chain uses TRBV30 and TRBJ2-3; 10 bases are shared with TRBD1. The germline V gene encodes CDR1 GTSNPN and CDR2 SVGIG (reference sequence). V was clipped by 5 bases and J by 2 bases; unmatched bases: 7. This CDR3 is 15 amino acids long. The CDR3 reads CAWVWTGGPTDTQYF. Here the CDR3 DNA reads TGTGCCTGGGTATGGACAGGGGGACCCACAGATACGCAGTATTTT.

CDR3 nucleotide sequence: TGTGCCAGCAGGTTGAGCACTGAAGCTTTCTTT. It specifies CASRLSTEAFF. The rearrangement links TRBV2 to TRBJ1-1, with D hard to call. Germline values: CDR1 SNHLY, CDR2 FYNNEI. With 6 bases removed from V and 4 bases from J, the gap between germline ends came to 6 bases. The CDR3 is 11 residues long.

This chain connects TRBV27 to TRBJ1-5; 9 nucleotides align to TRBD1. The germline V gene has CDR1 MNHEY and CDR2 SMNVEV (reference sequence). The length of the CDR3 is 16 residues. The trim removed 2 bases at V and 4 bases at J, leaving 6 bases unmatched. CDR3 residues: CASSLRTGVMNQPQHF. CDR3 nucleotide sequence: TGTGCCAGCAGTTTACGGACAGGGGTGATGAATCAGCCCCAGCATTTT.

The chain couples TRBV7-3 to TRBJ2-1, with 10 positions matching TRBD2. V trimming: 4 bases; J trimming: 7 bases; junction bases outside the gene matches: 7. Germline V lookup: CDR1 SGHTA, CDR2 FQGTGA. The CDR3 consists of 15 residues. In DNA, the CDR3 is TGTGCCAGCAGCTATCAGCGGGGGGGTAGGAATGAGCAGTTCTTC. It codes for CASSYQRGGRNEQFF.

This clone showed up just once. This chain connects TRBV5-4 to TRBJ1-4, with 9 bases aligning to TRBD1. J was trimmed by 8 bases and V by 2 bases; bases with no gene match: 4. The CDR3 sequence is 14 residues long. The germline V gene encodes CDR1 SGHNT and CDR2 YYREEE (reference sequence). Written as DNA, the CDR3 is TGTGCCAGCAGCTTTCGGACAGGGGAGGAAAAACTGTTTTTT. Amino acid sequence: CASSFRTGEEKLFF.

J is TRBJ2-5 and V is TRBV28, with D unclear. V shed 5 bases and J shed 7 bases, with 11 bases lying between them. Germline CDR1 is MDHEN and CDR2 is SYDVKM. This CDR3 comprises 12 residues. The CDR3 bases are TGTGCCAGCAGTAGAGTCGGTTCGACCCAGTACTTC. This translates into CASSRVGSTQYF. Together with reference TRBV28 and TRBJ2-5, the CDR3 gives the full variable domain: DVKVTQSSRYLVKRTGEKVFLECVQDMDHENMFWYRQDPGLGLRLIYFSYDVKMKEKGDIPEGYSVSREKKERFSLILESASTNQTSMYLCASSRVGSTQYFGPGTRLLVL.

The CDR3 is CASSVDKGEAFF. The CDR3 region has the DNA TGTGCCAGCAGCGTAGATAAGGGTGAAGCTTTCTTT. The chain employs TRBV9 and TRBJ1-1; D unresolved. The CDR3 has 12 residues. Germline values: CDR1 SGDLS, CDR2 YYNGEE. Between the trimmed V and J ends, which lost 0 bases and 7 bases, there was a span of 7 bases.

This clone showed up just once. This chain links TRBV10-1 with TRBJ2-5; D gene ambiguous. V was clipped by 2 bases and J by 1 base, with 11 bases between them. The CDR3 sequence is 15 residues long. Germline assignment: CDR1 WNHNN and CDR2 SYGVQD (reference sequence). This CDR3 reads CASSERSNPQETQYF. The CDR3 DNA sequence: TGCGCCAGCAGTGAGCGGAGCAACCCCCAAGAGACCCAGTACTTC.

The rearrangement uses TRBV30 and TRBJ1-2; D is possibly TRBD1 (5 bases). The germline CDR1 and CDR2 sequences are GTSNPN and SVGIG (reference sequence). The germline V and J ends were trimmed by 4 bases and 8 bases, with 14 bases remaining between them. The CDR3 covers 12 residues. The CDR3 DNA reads TGTGCCTGGACCTCGAACGAGGGGGGCTACACCTTC. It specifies CAWTSNEGGYTF. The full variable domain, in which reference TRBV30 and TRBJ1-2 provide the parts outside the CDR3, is SQTIHQWPATLVQPVGSPLSLECTVEGTSNPNLYWYRQAAGRGLQLLFYSVGIGQISSEVPQNLSASRPQDRQFILSSKKLLLSDSGFYLCAWTSNEGGYTFGSGTRLTVV.

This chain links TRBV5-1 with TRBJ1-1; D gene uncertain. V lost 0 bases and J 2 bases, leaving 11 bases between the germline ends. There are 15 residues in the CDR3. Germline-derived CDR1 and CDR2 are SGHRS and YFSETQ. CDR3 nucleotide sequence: TGCGCCAGCAGCTTGGAGGCGGGAATTAACACTGAAGCTTTCTTT. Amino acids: CASSLEAGINTEAFF.

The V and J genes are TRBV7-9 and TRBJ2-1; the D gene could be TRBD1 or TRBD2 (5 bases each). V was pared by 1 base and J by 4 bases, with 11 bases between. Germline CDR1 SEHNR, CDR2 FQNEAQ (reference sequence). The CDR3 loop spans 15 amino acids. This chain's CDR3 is CASSLVGTEYNEQFF. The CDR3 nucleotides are TGTGCCAGCAGCTTAGTCGGGACGGAGTACAATGAGCAGTTCTTC.